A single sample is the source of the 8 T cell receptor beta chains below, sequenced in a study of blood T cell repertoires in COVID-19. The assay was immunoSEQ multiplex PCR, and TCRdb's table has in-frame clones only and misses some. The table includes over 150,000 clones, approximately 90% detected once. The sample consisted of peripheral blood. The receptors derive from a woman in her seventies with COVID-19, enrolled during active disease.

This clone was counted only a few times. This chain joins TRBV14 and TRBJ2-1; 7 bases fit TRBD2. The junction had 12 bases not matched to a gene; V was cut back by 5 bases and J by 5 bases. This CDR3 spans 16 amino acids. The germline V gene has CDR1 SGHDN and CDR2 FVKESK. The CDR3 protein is CASSSKGLAANNEQFF. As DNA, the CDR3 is TGTGCCAGCAGCTCAAAGGGTCTAGCGGCGAACAATGAGCAGTTCTTC.

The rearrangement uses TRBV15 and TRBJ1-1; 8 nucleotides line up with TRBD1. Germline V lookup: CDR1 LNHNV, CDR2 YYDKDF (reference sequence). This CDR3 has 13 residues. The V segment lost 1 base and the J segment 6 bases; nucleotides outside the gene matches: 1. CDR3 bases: TGTGCCACCAGCAGAGGACAGGGGTCTGAAGCTTTCTTT. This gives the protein CATSRGQGSEAFF.

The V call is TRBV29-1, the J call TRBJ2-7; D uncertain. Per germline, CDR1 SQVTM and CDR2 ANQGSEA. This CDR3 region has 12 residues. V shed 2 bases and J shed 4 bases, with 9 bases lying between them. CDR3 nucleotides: TGCAGCGTTGAAATTCAGGATTACGAGCAGTACTTC. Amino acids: CSVEIQDYEQYF.

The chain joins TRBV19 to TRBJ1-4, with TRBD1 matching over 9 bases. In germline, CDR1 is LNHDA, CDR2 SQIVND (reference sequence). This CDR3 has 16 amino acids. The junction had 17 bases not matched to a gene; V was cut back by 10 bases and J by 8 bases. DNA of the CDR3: TGTGCCACCCCACTCGGGACAGGGTTTATAAGCGAAAAACTGTTTTTT. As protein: CATPLGTGFISEKLFF. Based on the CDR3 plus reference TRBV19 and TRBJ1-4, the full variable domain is DGGITQSPKYLFRKEGQNVTLSCEQNLNHDAMYWYRQDPGQGLRLIYYSQIVNDFQKGDIAEGYSVSREKKESFPLTVTSAQKNPTAFYLCATPLGTGFISEKLFFGSGTQLSVL.

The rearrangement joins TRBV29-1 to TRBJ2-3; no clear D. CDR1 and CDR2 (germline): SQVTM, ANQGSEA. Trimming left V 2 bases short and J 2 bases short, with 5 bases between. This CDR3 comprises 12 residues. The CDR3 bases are TGCAGCGTTGAACTAGACACAGATACGCAGTATTTT. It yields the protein CSVELDTDTQYF.

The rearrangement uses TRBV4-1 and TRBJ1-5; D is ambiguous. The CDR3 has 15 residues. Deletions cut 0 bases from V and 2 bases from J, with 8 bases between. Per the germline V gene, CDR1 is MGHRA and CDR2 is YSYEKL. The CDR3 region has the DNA TGCGCCAGCAGCCAAGACAGGTCTCGCAATCAGCCCCAGCATTTT. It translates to CASSQDRSRNQPQHF.

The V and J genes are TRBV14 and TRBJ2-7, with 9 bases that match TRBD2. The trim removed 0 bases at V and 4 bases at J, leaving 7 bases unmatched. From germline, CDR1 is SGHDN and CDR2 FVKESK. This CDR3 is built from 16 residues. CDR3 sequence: CASSQDFGLARYEQYF. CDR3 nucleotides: TGTGCCAGCAGCCAAGATTTTGGACTAGCGAGGTACGAGCAGTACTTC. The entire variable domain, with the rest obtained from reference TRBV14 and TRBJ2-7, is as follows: EAGVTQFPSHSVIEKGQTVTLRCDPISGHDNLYWYRRVMGKEIKFLLHFVKESKQDESGMPNNRFLAERTGGTYSTLKVQPAELEDSGVYFCASSQDFGLARYEQYFGPGTRLTVT.

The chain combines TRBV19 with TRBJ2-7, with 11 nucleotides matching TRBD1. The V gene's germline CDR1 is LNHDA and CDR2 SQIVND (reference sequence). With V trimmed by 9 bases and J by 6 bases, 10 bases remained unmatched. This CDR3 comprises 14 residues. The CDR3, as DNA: TGTGCCAGCCGCCGGACAGGGGGCCCCTCCGAGCAGTACTTC. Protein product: CASRRTGGPSEQYF.